This TCR beta chain was sequenced for a study of cytomegalovirus exposure and HLA in healthy donors. Across the whole study: A subsequent analysis reported that the roughly 130 validation repertoires were produced on the same platform that had also been used for the roughly 700 first-cohort repertoires.

CDR3 length: 13 amino acids. Trimming left V 2 bases short and J 2 bases short, with 7 bases between. CDR1 is MNHEY, CDR2 SVGAGI, per germline. Comment on this clone: The target antigen is unknown. The sample has other DNA sequences that encode this CDR3 too.

Study findings and constraints: According to reports, the classifier identified cytomegalovirus status with high specificity and sensitivity. Cytomegalovirus-associated TCR beta chains were listed, numbering roughly 150.

The assay was immunoSEQ multiplex PCR, and TCRdb's table has in-frame clones only and misses some. The table has some 130,000 clones, roughly 81% seen once. The origin of this receptor is a woman in her twenties or thirties in good health and CMV-seronegative. The chain joins TRBV6-5 to TRBJ2-7, with D unresolved. Sequencing was performed on PBMCs. CDR3 nucleotide sequence: TGTGCCAGCAGTTACGGGCCGACCTACGAGCAGTACTTC. Its translation is CASSYGPTYEQYF.